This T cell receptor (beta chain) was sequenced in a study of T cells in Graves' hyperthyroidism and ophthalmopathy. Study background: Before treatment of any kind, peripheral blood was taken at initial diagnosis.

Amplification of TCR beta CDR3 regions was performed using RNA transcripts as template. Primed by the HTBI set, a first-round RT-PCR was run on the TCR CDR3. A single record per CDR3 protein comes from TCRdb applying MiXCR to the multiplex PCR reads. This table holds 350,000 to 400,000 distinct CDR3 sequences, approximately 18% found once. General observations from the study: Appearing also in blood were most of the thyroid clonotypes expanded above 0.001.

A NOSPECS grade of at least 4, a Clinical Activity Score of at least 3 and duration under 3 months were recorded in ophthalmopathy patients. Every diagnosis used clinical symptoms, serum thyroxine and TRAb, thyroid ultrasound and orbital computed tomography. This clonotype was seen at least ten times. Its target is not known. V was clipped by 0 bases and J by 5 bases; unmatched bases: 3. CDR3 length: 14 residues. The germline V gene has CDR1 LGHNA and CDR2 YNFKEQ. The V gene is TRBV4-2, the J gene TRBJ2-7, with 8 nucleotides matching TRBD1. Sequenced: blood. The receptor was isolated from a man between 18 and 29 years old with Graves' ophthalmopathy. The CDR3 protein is CASSQEDRVDEQYF. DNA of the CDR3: TGTGCCAGCAGCCAAGAGGACAGGGTCGACGAGCAGTACTTC.